Following are 9 T cell receptor beta chains from one sample sequenced in a study of blood T cell repertoires in COVID-19. Profiling relied on immunoSEQ multiplex PCR, and the TCRdb table lists in-frame clones only, not all of them. Found here are about 390,000 clones, approximately 90% of them singletons; the top ten hold 10%. Sequenced: PBMCs or T cells enriched from blood (not recorded which). The receptors originated from a woman in her 50s who had recovered from COVID-19.

This chain links TRBV7-9 with TRBJ1-2; the D gene is possibly TRBD1 (5 bases). CDR3 size: 17 residues. Trimming removed 4 bases from V and 7 bases from J, with 25 bases in between. In germline, CDR1 is SEHNR, CDR2 FQNEAQ (reference sequence). The CDR3 is CASSYQSPPSGIAGYTF. DNA of the CDR3: TGTGCCAGCAGCTACCAATCCCCCCCATCAGGGATCGCTGGCTACACCTTC.

The V gene is TRBV4-1, the J gene TRBJ1-2; TRBD1 agrees at 9 bases. The V gene end was trimmed by 0 bases and the J gene end by 5 bases; junction bases not matched to a gene: 4. CDR1 MGHRA and CDR2 YSYEKL come from the germline V gene. The CDR3 has 15 amino acids. This CDR3 reads CASSQEGQGRYGYTF. CDR3 nucleotides: TGCGCCAGCAGCCAAGAGGGACAGGGCAGATATGGCTACACCTTC.

This clone was found a few times. This chain connects TRBV7-9 to TRBJ2-7; D is ambiguous. The V gene's germline CDR1 is SEHNR and CDR2 FQNEAQ (reference sequence). The CDR3 loop spans 14 amino acids. The V gene lost 5 bases and the J gene lost 3 bases, with 14 bases spanning the gap. The CDR3 bases are TGTGCCAGCAGCCCGAGTAATTATAACTACGAGCAGTACTTC. It yields the protein CASSPSNYNYEQYF.

This sequence joins TRBV7-9 and TRBJ1-5; 10 bases map to TRBD1. CDR1 SEHNR and CDR2 FQNEAQ come from the germline V gene (reference sequence). The length of the CDR3 is 14 residues. The V segment lost 5 bases and the J segment 5 bases; nucleotides outside the gene matches: 3. The CDR3 sequence is CASSAGQGDQPQHF. In nucleotides, the CDR3 is TGTGCCAGCAGCGCCGGACAGGGGGATCAGCCCCAGCATTTT.

J is TRBJ1-5 and V is TRBV28; D not resolved. Germline V lookup: CDR1 MDHEN, CDR2 SYDVKM. V lost 5 bases, J lost 2 bases, and 10 bases lay in between. This CDR3 is 14 amino acids long. The chain's CDR3 is CASSAGGGNQPQHF. The CDR3 nucleotides read TGTGCCAGCAGTGCTGGCGGGGGCAATCAGCCCCAGCATTTT.

The CDR3 DNA is TGTGCCTGGAGCAATATCGCCAAGGGGGCCCAGTACTTC. Amino acid sequence: CAWSNIAKGAQYF. The rearrangement joins TRBV30 to TRBJ2-5; D possibly corresponds to TRBD1 (6 bases). Trimming pared 3 bases from V and 9 bases from J, leaving 17 bases between. Germline CDR1 reads GTSNPN; CDR2 reads SVGIG (reference sequence). CDR3 size: 13 residues.

The chain couples TRBV5-6 to TRBJ2-3, with 7 bases that match TRBD1. Unmatched junction bases numbered 5, after V lost 1 base and J lost 0 bases. The CDR3 length is 16 residues. CDR1 and CDR2 from the germline V gene are SGHDT and YYEEEE. The CDR3 DNA reads as TGTGCCAGCAGCTTGAGACGGACAGGTAGCACAGATACGCAGTATTTT. Translating gives CASSLRRTGSTDTQYF. Based on the CDR3 plus reference TRBV5-6 and TRBJ2-3, the full variable domain is DAGVTQSPTHLIKTRGQQVTLRCSPKSGHDTVSWYQQALGQGPQFIFQYYEEEERQRGNFPDRFSGHQFPNYSSELNVNALLLGDSALYLCASSLRRTGSTDTQYFGPGTRLTVL.

This sequence joins TRBV9 and TRBJ2-2, with 12 bases fitting TRBD2. The CDR3 extends over 16 amino acids. Germline V CDR1 and CDR2: SGDLS, YYNGEE. V shed 3 bases, J shed 7 bases, and the junction held 7 bases outside the gene matches. The CDR3 sequence is CASSARLAGVGGELFF. The CDR3 DNA is TGTGCCAGCAGCGCACGACTAGCGGGGGTGGGCGGGGAGCTGTTTTTT.

The V gene is TRBV6-1, the J gene TRBJ2-1; D unresolved. V was clipped by 4 bases and J by 0 bases, with 13 bases between them. In germline, CDR1 is MNHNS, CDR2 SASEGT. The CDR3 is 16 amino acids. The CDR3 loop reads CASSGSVQSSYNEQFF. CDR3 coding DNA: TGTGCCAGCAGTGGTTCTGTACAAAGCTCCTACAATGAGCAGTTCTTC.